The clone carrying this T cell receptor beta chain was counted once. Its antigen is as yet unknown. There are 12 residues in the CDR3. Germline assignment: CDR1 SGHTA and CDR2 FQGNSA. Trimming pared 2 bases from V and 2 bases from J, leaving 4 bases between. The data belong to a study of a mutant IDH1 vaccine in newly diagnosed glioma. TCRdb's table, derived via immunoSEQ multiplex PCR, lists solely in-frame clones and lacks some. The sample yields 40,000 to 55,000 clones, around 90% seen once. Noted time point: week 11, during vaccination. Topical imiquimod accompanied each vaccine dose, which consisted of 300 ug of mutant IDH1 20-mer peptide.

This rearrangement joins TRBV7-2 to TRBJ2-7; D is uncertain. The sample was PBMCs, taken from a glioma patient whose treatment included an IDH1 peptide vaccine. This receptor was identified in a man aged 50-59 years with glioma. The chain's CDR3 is CASSLLAYEQYF. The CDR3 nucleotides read TGTGCCAGCAGCTTACTGGCCTACGAGCAGTACTTC.